The rows below give T cell receptor beta chains drawn from one sample of a study of T cells in Graves' hyperthyroidism and ophthalmopathy. TCRdb used MiXCR to reprocess the multiplex PCR reads, holding one entry per CDR3 protein. This sample carries approximately 520,000 distinct CDR3 sequences, around 20% of them seen once, and the ten largest clones take approximately 25%. Sequenced: blood. The receptors shown here come from a man between 18 and 35 years old with Graves' hyperthyroidism. CDR3s include the opening cysteine and the closing phenylalanine or tryptophan. The size field is filled for only some rows; it gives once, few, many or a size class.

few TRBJ1-1 TRBV18 CASSPRGNGVNTEAFF
few TRBJ2-2 TRBV12-3/TRBV12-4 CASGTGTGELFF
few TRBJ2-5 TRBV6-5 CASKLAGGGETQYF
. TRBJ1-3 TRBV9 CASSSQPGQYSGNTIYF
. TRBJ2-3 TRBV20-1 CSAREAAFTDTQYF
many TRBJ1-5 TRBV27 CATPSWGYQPQHF
few TRBJ1-2 TRBV20-1 CSARSSGGADYGYTF
many TRBJ2-5 TRBV20-1 CSASDPRGAGGLETQYF
many TRBJ2-3 TRBV19 CASRGQGTDTQYF
. TRBJ1-2 TRBV12-3/TRBV12-4 CASSPGGGADGYTF
many TRBJ1-2 TRBV28 CASSPGWRLTNYGYTF
many TRBJ1-1 TRBV27 CASSLRQGMNTEAFF
many TRBJ1-6 TRBV12-3/TRBV12-4 CASSLAAPSRGESPLHF
few TRBJ1-1 TRBV5-1 CASSPTVGVTEAFF
. TRBJ2-5 TRBV2 CASSEARGQGETQYF
. TRBJ2-5 TRBV6-1 CASRKREGPETQYF
. TRBJ1-2 TRBV9 CASSPGFLGGYTF
few TRBJ2-2 TRBV24-1 CATSRDGNTGELFF
many TRBJ2-7 TRBV5-1 CASSGAAYEQYF
many TRBJ1-1 TRBV28 CASTSNLPGENTEAFF